This T cell receptor (beta chain) originates from a study of T cell repertoires in cytomegalovirus infection. Study in general: Researchers turned to recently identified HLA-C-restricted CMV epitopes as well as well-studied HLA-B-restricted ones. Study-wide results and caveats: There were HLA-C-restricted CMV-specific TCR beta clonotypes dominating the ex vivo response.

V was shortened by 1 base and J by 8 bases, with 11 bases between the two germline ends. The CDR3 is 14 residues long. Germline V gene sequence: CDR1 SGHAT, CDR2 FQNNGV. Via MiXCR, TCRdb re-called the reads, giving one row per CDR3 protein. This table holds roughly 570,000 distinct CDR3 sequences, roughly 42% found once. For this clonotype: Its cognate antigen is unknown.

This clonotype was obtained from a human donor in good health (CMV status not recorded). Some clones in this sample may be carry-over from other donors' samples. The sequences come from cultured PBMCs, collected from culture after CMV antigen stimulation. The V call is TRBV11-2, the J call TRBJ1-4; D is possibly TRBD1 (6 bases). As DNA, the CDR3 is TGTGCCAGCAGCTTAGGGGGGCTGGAGGAAAAACTGTTTTTT. Protein product: CASSLGGLEEKLFF.